Listed below are T cell receptor beta chains from one sample, sequenced in a study of pediatric ulcerative colitis. Using immunoSEQ multiplex PCR, the repertoire was profiled, and TCRdb retains in-frame clones only, with some absent. The sample has some 9,100 clones; approximately 88% are singletons. What was sequenced was blood. Source of these receptors: a girl aged 10 to 17 with moderate ulcerative colitis. Both conserved end residues are part of each CDR3. Fields, in order: clone size, J gene, V gene, D gene, CDR3 DNA, CDR3 protein. A D gene is named only where the DNA matches it firmly. Expanded clones get a size class; other rows say once, few or many, or leave the size out.

abundance: .; j_gene: TRBJ2-3; v_gene: TRBV18; d_gene: TRBD2; CDR3nt: TGTGCCAGCTCACCGGGACTAGCGGGAGCTAGCACAGATACGCAGTATTTT; CDR3aa: CASSPGLAGASTDTQYF
abundance: .; j_gene: TRBJ2-1; v_gene: TRBV15; d_gene: TRBD1; CDR3nt: TGTGCCACCAGCGACCCACGGGACAGACCACACCTTAGCTCCTACAATGAGCAGTTCTTC; CDR3aa: CATSDPRDRPHLSSYNEQFF
abundance: few; j_gene: TRBJ2-7; v_gene: TRBV21-1; d_gene: .; CDR3nt: TGTGCCATCGGCGGGAGGGCCATCCTCTACGAGCAGTACTTC; CDR3aa: CAIGGRAILYEQYF
abundance: .; j_gene: TRBJ2-7; v_gene: TRBV27; d_gene: TRBD1; CDR3nt: TGTGCCAGCAGTTTATCGGGGGACAGAACCTACGAGCAGTACTTC; CDR3aa: CASSLSGDRTYEQYF
abundance: .; j_gene: TRBJ2-3; v_gene: TRBV11-3; d_gene: .; CDR3nt: TGTGCCAGCGGCGGAAGCACAGATACGCAGTATTTT; CDR3aa: CASGGSTDTQYF
abundance: once; j_gene: TRBJ2-7; v_gene: TRBV6-6; d_gene: .; CDR3nt: TGTGCCAGCGCAAGCAGGGACGAGCAGTACTTC; CDR3aa: CASASRDEQYF
abundance: .; j_gene: TRBJ2-5; v_gene: TRBV9; d_gene: TRBD2; CDR3nt: TGTGCCAGCAGCGTAGGTGGGACTAGCGGGGGTTTGAAGACCCAGTACTTC; CDR3aa: CASSVGGTSGGLKTQYF
abundance: .; j_gene: TRBJ2-7; v_gene: TRBV4-1; d_gene: TRBD1; CDR3nt: TGCGCCAGCAGACAACCCGGGACAGATCCGAACGAGCAGTACTTC; CDR3aa: CASRQPGTDPNEQYF
abundance: .; j_gene: TRBJ2-1; v_gene: TRBV9; d_gene: TRBD2; CDR3nt: TGTGCCAGCAGCGAACGTTCTAGCGGTACCTACAATGAGCAGTTCTTC; CDR3aa: CASSERSSGTYNEQFF
abundance: .; j_gene: TRBJ2-1; v_gene: TRBV10-3; d_gene: TRBD2; CDR3nt: TGTGCCATCAGTGAGAGTCTTGGTCGTCTAGCGGGGAGCAATGAGCAGTTCTTC; CDR3aa: CAISESLGRLAGSNEQFF
abundance: .; j_gene: TRBJ2-5; v_gene: TRBV5-1; d_gene: TRBD1; CDR3nt: TGCGCCAGCACCACTATAGACAGGGTAGAGACCCAGTACTTC; CDR3aa: CASTTIDRVETQYF
abundance: .; j_gene: TRBJ2-7; v_gene: TRBV7-9; d_gene: .; CDR3nt: TGTGCCAGCAGCTTAGGAACAGGGTCGGACAGCTCCTACGAGCAGTACTTC; CDR3aa: CASSLGTGSDSSYEQYF
abundance: .; j_gene: TRBJ2-3; v_gene: TRBV6-5; d_gene: TRBD2; CDR3nt: TGTGCCAGCAGTTACTCTATAGCGGGGGGAAATACGCAGTATTTT; CDR3aa: CASSYSIAGGNTQYF
abundance: .; j_gene: TRBJ2-7; v_gene: TRBV11-2; d_gene: TRBD2; CDR3nt: TGTGCCAGCAGCCATTTTCGAGGACTAGCAGGGTATAAGGCCTACGAGCAGTACTTC; CDR3aa: CASSHFRGLAGYKAYEQYF
abundance: .; j_gene: TRBJ1-2; v_gene: TRBV19; d_gene: .; CDR3nt: TGTGCCAGTAGTCCATCATCCTATGGCTACACCTTC; CDR3aa: CASSPSSYGYTF
abundance: .; j_gene: TRBJ1-3; v_gene: TRBV11-2; d_gene: .; CDR3nt: TGTGCCAGCAGCTCAACAGTGCCAGGGGCTGGAAACACCATATATTTT; CDR3aa: CASSSTVPGAGNTIYF
abundance: .; j_gene: TRBJ2-3; v_gene: TRBV5-1; d_gene: .; CDR3nt: TGCGCCAGCAGCTACTCTAGCACAGATACGCAGTATTTT; CDR3aa: CASSYSSTDTQYF
abundance: .; j_gene: TRBJ2-7; v_gene: TRBV7-9; d_gene: .; CDR3nt: TGTGCCAGCAGCTTAATGTCGCGGGGCTCCTACGAGCAGTACTTC; CDR3aa: CASSLMSRGSYEQYF
abundance: .; j_gene: TRBJ2-2; v_gene: TRBV5-1; d_gene: TRBD1; CDR3nt: TGCGCCAGCAGCTGGGACAGATCGAACACCGGGGAGCTGTTTTTT; CDR3aa: CASSWDRSNTGELFF
abundance: .; j_gene: TRBJ1-4; v_gene: TRBV5-1; d_gene: .; CDR3nt: TGCGCCAGCACCCGGGACCCAACTAATGAAAAACTGTTTTTT; CDR3aa: CASTRDPTNEKLFF
abundance: .; j_gene: TRBJ2-7; v_gene: TRBV7-9; d_gene: .; CDR3nt: TGTGCCAGCAGCTTATTCAGGGGCCCGTATTCGGACGAGCAGTACTTC; CDR3aa: CASSLFRGPYSDEQYF
abundance: .; j_gene: TRBJ2-7; v_gene: TRBV30; d_gene: .; CDR3nt: TGTGCCTGGAGCCAAACAGGGAACGAGCAGTACTTC; CDR3aa: CAWSQTGNEQYF
abundance: .; j_gene: TRBJ2-3; v_gene: TRBV5-1; d_gene: TRBD1; CDR3nt: TGCGCCAGCAGCCCTGGGACAGGCCTCACAGATACGCAGTATTTT; CDR3aa: CASSPGTGLTDTQYF
abundance: .; j_gene: TRBJ2-3; v_gene: TRBV13; d_gene: TRBD2; CDR3nt: TGTGCCAGCAGCTCTGGACTAGCGGGAGGTACGCAGTATTTT; CDR3aa: CASSSGLAGGTQYF
abundance: .; j_gene: TRBJ2-3; v_gene: TRBV19; d_gene: TRBD2; CDR3nt: TGTGCCAGTAGTCCGGGACTAGGGAGCACAGATACGCAGTATTTT; CDR3aa: CASSPGLGSTDTQYF
abundance: .; j_gene: TRBJ2-7; v_gene: TRBV6-5; d_gene: TRBD1; CDR3nt: TGTGCCAGCAGTCGACAGGGGCCGCATCGGGAGCAGTACTTC; CDR3aa: CASSRQGPHREQYF
abundance: .; j_gene: TRBJ1-2; v_gene: TRBV9; d_gene: .; CDR3nt: TGTGCCAGCAGCGTATCACGGGCCGGTGGGAATGGCTACACCTTC; CDR3aa: CASSVSRAGGNGYTF
abundance: .; j_gene: TRBJ2-1; v_gene: TRBV7-9; d_gene: TRBD1; CDR3nt: TGTGCCAGCAGCCCGAGACAGGGGTCCTACAATGAGCAGTTCTTC; CDR3aa: CASSPRQGSYNEQFF
abundance: .; j_gene: TRBJ1-2; v_gene: TRBV6-5; d_gene: .; CDR3nt: TGTGCCAGCAGTTACGATGCCCGGACACACCGGGGCTACACCTTC; CDR3aa: CASSYDARTHRGYTF
abundance: .; j_gene: TRBJ2-1; v_gene: TRBV6-5; d_gene: .; CDR3nt: TGTGCCAGCCGCCCAGGGGGGGACTCCTACAATGAGCAGTTCTTC; CDR3aa: CASRPGGDSYNEQFF
abundance: .; j_gene: TRBJ2-1; v_gene: TRBV7-9; d_gene: TRBD1; CDR3nt: TGTGCCACGTCTCGACAGGGGGTTCACAATGAGCAGTTCTTC; CDR3aa: CATSRQGVHNEQFF
abundance: once; j_gene: TRBJ2-3; v_gene: TRBV9; d_gene: .; CDR3nt: TGTGCCAGCAGCGTAGGTCCCAGGGCCGGCACAGATACGCAGTATTTT; CDR3aa: CASSVGPRAGTDTQYF
abundance: .; j_gene: TRBJ1-5; v_gene: TRBV7-8; d_gene: TRBD1; CDR3nt: TGTGCCAGCAGCTCCAGGGGGGTGGAAAGCAATCAGCCCCAGCATTTT; CDR3aa: CASSSRGVESNQPQHF
abundance: .; j_gene: TRBJ2-3; v_gene: TRBV5-4; d_gene: .; CDR3nt: TGTGCCAGCAGCACAGGTCCCACTAGCACAGATACGCAGTATTTT; CDR3aa: CASSTGPTSTDTQYF
abundance: .; j_gene: TRBJ2-7; v_gene: TRBV9; d_gene: .; CDR3nt: TGTGCCAGCAGCGTAGGGGGGGACAGTTACTACGAGCAGTACTTC; CDR3aa: CASSVGGDSYYEQYF
abundance: few; j_gene: TRBJ2-2; v_gene: TRBV6-5; d_gene: TRBD1; CDR3nt: TGTGCCAGCAGGACAGGGGGACAGGGAGCCGGGGAGCTGTTTTTT; CDR3aa: CASRTGGQGAGELFF
abundance: .; j_gene: TRBJ2-7; v_gene: TRBV7-9; d_gene: .; CDR3nt: TGTGCCAGCAGCTCAACTAGAACCCTTGGTGAGCAGTACTTC; CDR3aa: CASSSTRTLGEQYF
abundance: .; j_gene: TRBJ1-1; v_gene: TRBV11-2; d_gene: .; CDR3nt: TGTGCCAGCAGGACCGTTAGACAGTCCATGAACACTGAAGCTTTCTTT; CDR3aa: CASRTVRQSMNTEAFF
abundance: .; j_gene: TRBJ1-6; v_gene: TRBV27; d_gene: .; CDR3nt: TGTGCCAGCAGTATAACTGCGGGGTATTCACCCCTCCACTTT; CDR3aa: CASSITAGYSPLHF
abundance: .; j_gene: TRBJ1-3; v_gene: TRBV28; d_gene: .; CDR3nt: TGTGCCAGCAGTATGGGACCGTCACGCGGAAACACCATATATTTT; CDR3aa: CASSMGPSRGNTIYF
abundance: few; j_gene: TRBJ1-1; v_gene: TRBV11-3; d_gene: .; CDR3nt: TGTGCCAGCAGCTTAGAACAGTCGACTGAAGCTTTCTTT; CDR3aa: CASSLEQSTEAFF
abundance: .; j_gene: TRBJ1-3; v_gene: TRBV6-5; d_gene: .; CDR3nt: TGTGCCAGCAGTCGATCCGGCGACGGCGGAAACACCATATATTTT; CDR3aa: CASSRSGDGGNTIYF
abundance: once; j_gene: TRBJ2-7; v_gene: TRBV5-1; d_gene: TRBD1; CDR3nt: TGCGCCAGCAGCTTGACAGGACAGGAAGCCTACGAGCAGTACTTC; CDR3aa: CASSLTGQEAYEQYF
abundance: few; j_gene: TRBJ2-2; v_gene: TRBV28; d_gene: .; CDR3nt: TGTGCCAGCAGTTTAAGCGAGGCCGGGGAGCTGTTTTTT; CDR3aa: CASSLSEAGELFF
abundance: .; j_gene: TRBJ2-7; v_gene: TRBV6-6; d_gene: .; CDR3nt: TGTGCCAGCAGTTACGACGGTCCCTACGAGCAGTACTTC; CDR3aa: CASSYDGPYEQYF
abundance: .; j_gene: TRBJ2-3; v_gene: TRBV11-2; d_gene: .; CDR3nt: TGTGCCAGCACCTTGGCTGGCACAGATACGCAGTATTTT; CDR3aa: CASTLAGTDTQYF
abundance: .; j_gene: TRBJ1-4; v_gene: TRBV6-1; d_gene: TRBD1; CDR3nt: TGTGCCAGCAGTGAAGGGACAGGGTTTGAAAAACTGTTTTTT; CDR3aa: CASSEGTGFEKLFF
abundance: .; j_gene: TRBJ1-2; v_gene: TRBV6-6; d_gene: .; CDR3nt: TGTGCCAGCAGTACCAGGGTCTATGGCTACACCTTC; CDR3aa: CASSTRVYGYTF
abundance: .; j_gene: TRBJ1-5; v_gene: TRBV27; d_gene: .; CDR3nt: TGTGCCAGCAGTTTGGACAGATATAGCAATCAGCCCCAGCATTTT; CDR3aa: CASSLDRYSNQPQHF
abundance: .; j_gene: TRBJ2-7; v_gene: TRBV27; d_gene: .; CDR3nt: TGTGCCAGCAGTTTACAGGGGGGCTATAAGTACTTC; CDR3aa: CASSLQGGYKYF
abundance: .; j_gene: TRBJ2-7; v_gene: TRBV6-1; d_gene: .; CDR3nt: TGTGCCAGCACCCAGTCGTCCCGAAGCTCCTACGAGCAGTACTTC; CDR3aa: CASTQSSRSSYEQYF
abundance: .; j_gene: TRBJ2-1; v_gene: TRBV5-1; d_gene: TRBD2; CDR3nt: TGCGCCAGCAGTCCTAGCGGGGGGGCCCTAAATGAGCAGTTCTTC; CDR3aa: CASSPSGGALNEQFF
abundance: .; j_gene: TRBJ1-5; v_gene: TRBV9; d_gene: TRBD1; CDR3nt: TGTGCCAGCAGCCGTACGGCAGGGGGGCTCAACACGCATTTT; CDR3aa: CASSRTAGGLNTHF
abundance: .; j_gene: TRBJ2-3; v_gene: TRBV7-9; d_gene: .; CDR3nt: TGTGCCAGCAGCTCGAACGGCTTCACAGATACGCAGTATTTT; CDR3aa: CASSSNGFTDTQYF